The 23 T cell receptor beta chains listed next were all sequenced from one sample in a study of T-cell reconstitution after alpha-beta-depleted transplantation in children. During its preparation, the TCRbeta library received unique molecular identifiers. TCRdb itself ran the PCR reads through MiXCR, one entry per CDR3 protein. The sample consists of about 980,000 distinct CDR3 sequences, less than 30% of them appearing once. This specimen was PBMCs, mostly from graft donor cells, taken 360 days after TCRalphabeta/CD19-depleted stem cell transplant. The receptors shown here come from a boy under three years old who had a stem cell transplant for SCID, so the T cells may come from the graft donor.

V and J are TRBV20-1 and TRBJ1-5; D possibly corresponds to TRBD1 (5 bases). The ends were cut back, 0 bases at V and 6 bases at J, with 15 bases in the middle. CDR3 size: 15 residues. The germline gives CDR1 DFQATT, CDR2 SNEGSKA (reference sequence). In DNA, the CDR3 is TGCAGTGCTAGAGAGGGGGGTATTGAAACTCAGCCCCAGCATTTT. It codes for CSAREGGIETQPQHF.

This chain uses TRBV7-2 with TRBJ1-2, with D unclear. The V and J ends lost 1 base and 4 bases respectively, with 13 bases between them. CDR1 and CDR2 from the germline V gene are SGHTA and FQGNSA. The CDR3 has 15 amino acids. CDR3 sequence reads: CASSLGQRGVYGYTF. The DNA for the CDR3 is TGTGCCAGCAGCTTAGGTCAGCGAGGAGTCTATGGCTACACCTTC.

V and J are TRBV24-1 and TRBJ2-2, with 7 bases that match TRBD1. Germline-derived CDR1 and CDR2 are KGHDR and SFDVKD. This CDR3 contains 13 residues. Trimming at V came to 7 bases and at J to 5 bases, leaving 3 bases not matched to a gene. The DNA for the CDR3 is TGTGCCACCAGCCCAGGGGGAACCGGGGAGCTGTTTTTT. It encodes CATSPGGTGELFF.

The count of this clonotype is one. This chain joins TRBV25-1 and TRBJ2-7, with D perhaps matching TRBD2 (7 bases). The V and J ends lost 6 bases and 9 bases respectively, with 12 bases between them. The CDR3 has 11 residues. The V gene's germline CDR1 is MGHDK and CDR2 SYGVNS. CDR3 sequence reads: CASRGGAWQYF. The CDR3 region has the DNA TGTGCCAGCAGGGGGGGGGCTTGGCAGTACTTC.

Only a few counts were recorded for this clonotype. This CDR3 reads CASSQEGGLGDFQETQYF. As DNA, the CDR3 is TGCGCCAGCAGCCAAGAAGGGGGCCTAGGGGACTTCCAAGAGACCCAGTACTTC. The genes are TRBV4-1 and TRBJ2-5, with D maybe TRBD1 (7 bases). The CDR3 covers 18 residues. Germline CDR1 reads MGHRA; CDR2 reads YSYEKL. V was trimmed by 0 bases and J by 1 base, leaving 18 bases between them.

V gene TRBV25-1 combines with J gene TRBJ1-5, with D unresolved. Germline CDR1 reads MGHDK; CDR2 reads SYGVNS. This CDR3 contains 14 residues. Trimming pared 3 bases from V and 1 base from J, leaving 7 bases between. The chain's CDR3 is CASSDLQSNQPQHF. The CDR3 region has the DNA TGTGCCAGCAGTGATCTACAGAGCAATCAGCCCCAGCATTTT.

This chain joins TRBV6-2 or TRBV6-3 and TRBJ1-1; D possibly corresponds to TRBD1 (6 bases). The CDR3 covers 13 residues. Germline assignment: CDR1 MNHEY and CDR2 SVGEGT. V was clipped by 7 bases and J by 11 bases, with 20 bases between them. The CDR3 bases are TGTGCCAGCAAAATGGAGTGGACAGACGCGGCTTTCTTT. As protein: CASKMEWTDAAFF.

This sequence joins TRBV29-1 and TRBJ1-1, with a possible D match to TRBD1 (6 bases). CDR3 length: 12 amino acids. V shed 8 bases and J shed 5 bases, with 15 bases lying between them. CDR1 is SQVTM and CDR2 is ANQGSEA in the germline V gene. This CDR3 is CSFVRGATEAFF. The CDR3 nucleotides are TGCAGCTTCGTCCGGGGGGCTACTGAAGCTTTCTTT.

Notes on this clonotype: It is likely a read error, because the conserved phenylalanine at the end of the CDR3 is missing. The chain recombines TRBV5-4 with TRBJ1-1; D gene ambiguous. The germline V gene has CDR1 SGHNT and CDR2 YYREEE (reference sequence). CDR3 length: 12 amino acids. Trimming stripped 2 bases from V and 2 bases from J, with 4 bases between. CDR3 protein: CASSFVNTEAFY. The CDR3 DNA is TGTGCCAGCAGCTTTGTAAACACTGAAGCTTTCTAT.

This clonotype was observed a handful of times. The chain carries TRBV7-2 and TRBJ2-5; D gene ambiguous. Germline assignment: CDR1 SGHTA and CDR2 FQGNSA. Trimming took 2 bases from V and 2 from J, leaving 6 bases between them. This CDR3 comprises 13 residues. DNA for the CDR3: TGTGCCAGCAGCTTAAACCAACAAGAGACCCAGTACTTC. It is translated as CASSLNQQETQYF.

This clonotype turned up a few times. This chain links TRBV6-5 with TRBJ2-1; TRBD2 aligns across 13 bases. Germline CDR1 MNHEY, CDR2 SVGAGI. V trimming: 0 bases; J trimming: 4 bases; junction bases outside the gene matches: 6. This CDR3 comprises 18 residues. The CDR3 sequence is CASSYSGTSGGVYNEQFF. Written as DNA, the CDR3 is TGTGCCAGCAGTTACTCGGGAACTAGCGGGGGGGTATACAATGAGCAGTTCTTC.

The J gene is TRBJ2-2, the V gene TRBV12-3 or TRBV12-4, with D unresolved. Trimming removed 6 bases at V and 4 bases at J, with 12 bases between. The CDR3 extends over 14 amino acids. The CDR3 loop reads CASSRHWGTGELFF. Written as DNA, the CDR3 is TGTGCCAGCAGCCGTCACTGGGGCACCGGGGAGCTGTTTTTT.

The chain joins TRBV20-1 to TRBJ2-2; TRBD1 might be the D (6 bases). Germline CDR1 and CDR2: DFQATT and SNEGSKA (reference sequence). Trimming took off 6 bases at V and 3 bases at J, with 20 bases between the two ends. This CDR3 spans 16 amino acids. The CDR3 DNA reads TGCAGTGCGGGACCAAGCGACAGGCTGGACACCGGGGAGCTGTTTTTT. The encoded protein is CSAGPSDRLDTGELFF.

The rearrangement joins TRBV12-3 or TRBV12-4 to TRBJ2-2; possibly TRBD2 for D (7 bases). CDR3 length equals 15 residues. V was shortened by 3 bases and J by 7 bases, with 15 bases between the two germline ends. This CDR3 is CASSFPAGAIGELFF. CDR3 bases: TGTGCCAGCAGTTTCCCGGCGGGGGCGATCGGGGAGCTGTTTTTT.

The rearrangement uses TRBV25-1 and TRBJ2-7; D possibly matches TRBD1 or TRBD2 (5 bases each). The germline gives CDR1 MGHDK, CDR2 SYGVNS. The CDR3 length is 15 residues. The V gene lost 3 bases and the J gene lost 5 bases, with 17 bases spanning the gap. The CDR3 sequence: CASSDPSLRGNEQYF. The CDR3 nucleotides read TGTGCCAGCAGTGATCCTTCCCTCCGGGGCAACGAGCAGTACTTC.

The sample holds a few counts of this clonotype. The chain links TRBV4-1 to TRBJ1-4; D remains ambiguous. Between the trimmed V and J ends, which lost 5 bases and 8 bases, there was a span of 15 bases. From germline, CDR1 is MGHRA and CDR2 YSYEKL. The CDR3 has 14 amino acids. The CDR3 protein is CASSVRIHGEKLFF. DNA for the CDR3: TGCGCCAGCAGCGTACGGATTCATGGGGAAAAACTGTTTTTT.

This clonotype was counted many times. The chain uses TRBV29-1 and TRBJ2-5; D unclear. Trimming removed 0 bases from V and 1 base from J, with 12 bases in between. This CDR3 has 15 amino acids. From germline, CDR1 is SQVTM and CDR2 ANQGSEA. This CDR3 reads CSVEDNFRTQETQYF. CDR3 DNA sequence: TGCAGCGTTGAAGATAATTTCAGGACCCAAGAGACCCAGTACTTC.

The table lists this clonotype with a few counts. The rearrangement links TRBV20-1 to TRBJ2-5; TRBD2 aligns across 8 bases. The J segment lost 5 bases and the V segment lost 0 bases, leaving 8 bases of the junction unmatched. This CDR3 is 15 amino acids long. Per the germline V gene, CDR1 is DFQATT and CDR2 is SNEGSKA (reference sequence). The CDR3 bases are TGCAGTGCTAGAGATCCGGGGCCGGGAGGGGAGACCCAGTACTTC. Its protein product is CSARDPGPGGETQYF.

The CDR3 loop is CASSYNAGTNEQYF. In DNA, the CDR3 is TGTGCCAGCAGTTACAATGCGGGGACCAACGAGCAGTACTTC. The rearrangement joins TRBV6-5 to TRBJ2-7, with D possibly TRBD2 on 6 matching bases. This CDR3 is 14 amino acids long. The V end lost 2 bases, the J end lost 5 bases, and 13 bases lay between the germline ends. Germline CDR1 MNHEY, CDR2 SVGAGI.

This clonotype was seen at least ten times. The chain joins TRBV9 to TRBJ2-1; D is unresolved. The CDR3 runs to 14 residues. V lost 1 base and J 2 bases, leaving 7 bases between the germline ends. Looked up from germline, CDR1 is SGDLS and CDR2 is YYNGEE. CDR3 sequence reads: CASSVNSPYNEQFF. The CDR3 DNA reads TGTGCCAGCAGCGTAAACAGCCCCTACAATGAGCAGTTCTTC. Combining the CDR3 with reference TRBV9 and TRBJ2-1 gives the whole variable domain DSGVTQTPKHLITATGQRVTLRCSPRSGDLSVYWYQQSLDQGLQFLIQYYNGEERAKGNILERFSAQQFPDLHSELNLSSLELGDSALYFCASSVNSPYNEQFFGPGTRLTVL.

The chain carries TRBV7-9 and TRBJ2-7, with D uncertain. From germline, CDR1 is SEHNR and CDR2 FQNEAQ (reference sequence). V lost 4 bases, J lost 3 bases, and 10 bases lay in between. The CDR3 runs 13 residues. The chain's CDR3 is CASSSSVYYEQYF. For the CDR3, the DNA is TGTGCCAGCAGCTCCTCAGTCTACTACGAGCAGTACTTC.

The gene calls are TRBV12-3 or TRBV12-4 and TRBJ1-3; D gene unclear. The CDR3 sequence is 14 residues long. V was trimmed by 3 bases and J by 0 bases, leaving 6 bases between them. CDR3 DNA sequence: TGTGCCAGCAGTTTCCACAGCTCTGGAAACACCATATATTTT. It is translated as CASSFHSSGNTIYF.

The rearrangement uses TRBV5-1 and TRBJ2-3; D may match TRBD1 or TRBD2 (5 bases each). Germline assignment: CDR1 SGHRS and CDR2 YFSETQ. This CDR3 region has 15 residues. V was clipped by 7 bases and J by 4 bases, with 19 bases between them. DNA of the CDR3: TGCGCCAGCCTATTAGGGACGGGTCGTTCAGATACGCAGTATTTT. This gives the protein CASLLGTGRSDTQYF.